Below are 9 T cell receptor beta chains sequenced from a single sample in a study of shared clonotypes between healthy human individuals. The protocol was immunoSEQ multiplex PCR, while the TCRdb copy is restricted to in-frame clones and leaves out a portion. The table includes about 1 million clones, approximately 70% detected once. Material: memory CD4+ T cells sorted from blood. Subset specified: CD45RA-negative fraction. The origin of the receptors is a young man in good health.

This chain links TRBV6-1 with TRBJ2-5; TRBD1 or TRBD2 may be the D gene (5 bases each). The CDR3 is 14 residues long. The V gene's germline CDR1 is MNHNS and CDR2 SASEGT. Trimming removed 6 bases from V and 1 base from J, with 12 bases in between. CDR3 protein: CASSREGAQETQYF. CDR3 nucleotides: TGTGCCAGCAGCCGGGAAGGGGCCCAAGAGACCCAGTACTTC.

This clone occurred once. This sequence joins TRBV27 and TRBJ2-2; D is unresolved. The CDR3 has 16 amino acids. The V gene lost 1 base and the J gene lost 0 bases, with 9 bases spanning the gap. The germline V gene encodes CDR1 MNHEY and CDR2 SMNVEV (reference sequence). CDR3 sequence reads: CASSLYGGSNTGELFF. The CDR3 DNA reads as TGTGCCAGCAGTTTATACGGCGGTTCGAACACCGGGGAGCTGTTTTTT.

The gene calls are TRBV6-6 and TRBJ1-3; tentatively, D is TRBD1 (5 bases). Between the trimmed V and J ends, which lost 5 bases and 7 bases, there was a span of 15 bases. Germline V CDR1 and CDR2: MNHNY, SVGAGI (reference sequence). The CDR3 contains 14 residues. CDR3 sequence (DNA): TGTGCCAGCAGTCCAGACAGCCGTCTCAACACCATATATTTT. Amino acids: CASSPDSRLNTIYF.

In this sample, this clone turned up a few times. CDR3 coding DNA: TGTGCCAGCTCACCAAAAGACAGGGCAGGAGAAAAACTGTTTTTT. It encodes CASSPKDRAGEKLFF. The gene calls are TRBV18 and TRBJ1-4, with 7 bases matching TRBD1. This CDR3 contains 15 residues. Trimming took 2 bases from V and 8 from J; bases not matched to a gene: 8. Germline V gives CDR1 KGHSH, CDR2 LQKENI.

This chain joins TRBV18 and TRBJ2-5; D is undetermined. The CDR3 is 15 amino acids. The ends were cut back, 3 bases at V and 2 bases at J, with 13 bases in the middle. Germline loops: CDR1 KGHSH, CDR2 LQKENI. CDR3 DNA: TGTGCCAGCTCACCTTTCCCAACAAATCAAGAGACCCAGTACTTC. This codes for CASSPFPTNQETQYF.

Details on this clone: Its ends do not fully match the called genes, so a read error is possible. This chain connects TRBV7-7 to TRBJ2-2, with D perhaps assigned TRBD1 or TRBD2 (5 bases each). Germline lookup yields CDR1 SSHAT and CDR2 FNYEAQ (reference sequence). CDR3 length equals 16 residues. This CDR3 reads CASSPIRDPRAGELFF. In DNA, the CDR3 is TGTGCTAGCAGCCCGATCCGGGACCCCAGAGCCGGGGAGCTGTTTTTT. The entire variable domain, with the rest obtained from reference TRBV7-7 and TRBJ2-2, is as follows: GAGVSQSPRYKVTKRGQDVTLRCDPISSHATLYWYQQALGQGPEFLTYFNYEAQPDKSGLPSDRFSAERPEGSISTLTIQRTEQRDSAMYRCASSPIRDPRAGELFFGEGSRLTVL.

This chain connects TRBV2 to TRBJ1-2; D gene ambiguous. The germline V gene encodes CDR1 SNHLY and CDR2 FYNNEI. The CDR3 length is 11 residues. Trimming cost V 3 bases and J 3 bases, with 2 bases left between them. CDR3 nucleotide sequence: TGTGCCAGCAGTGACCACTATGGCTACACCTTC. The encoded protein is CASSDHYGYTF.

V is TRBV7-6 and J is TRBJ2-1, with D possibly matching TRBD1 (6 bases). Trimming cost V 0 bases and J 9 bases, with 12 bases left between them. The germline CDR1 and CDR2 sequences are SGHVS and FNYEAQ. The CDR3 runs 14 residues. The CDR3 is CASSLAADSGEQFF. In DNA, the CDR3 is TGTGCCAGCAGCTTAGCCGCGGACAGCGGTGAGCAGTTCTTC.

This chain links TRBV7-2 with TRBJ2-7; the D gene is possibly TRBD2 (6 bases). The CDR3 is made up of 14 amino acids. Germline V gives CDR1 SGHTA, CDR2 FQGNSA. The ends were cut back, 3 bases at V and 4 bases at J, with 13 bases in the middle. CDR3 in DNA: TGTGCCAGCAGCTTTGGTCTAGCGAAATACGAGCAGTACTTC. It is translated as CASSFGLAKYEQYF.